The sequence of this T cell receptor beta chain was determined in a study of CD8 T cells in ankylosing spondylitis. Findings of the study overall: Reportedly, significant enrichment of disease-linked clones occurred in matched ankylosing spondylitis synovial fluid. Earlier work had already found some motif variants in reactive arthritis synovial fluid and blood. Roughly eight highly homologous variants made up a TCR beta motif that seemed to typify ankylosing spondylitis blood. Disease-linked clones bore a CD8+ phenotype and were relatively rare in peripheral blood.

V shed 8 bases, J shed 4 bases, and the junction held 9 bases outside the gene matches. CDR1 and CDR2 (germline): SGHAT, FQNNGV. The CDR3 length is 15 residues. Using quantitative 5'-RACE with molecular barcodes, the authors made TCR beta libraries. A single record per CDR3 protein comes from TCRdb applying MiXCR to the 5' RACE reads. This table holds about 340,000 distinct CDR3 sequences, less than 9.5% found once. This clonotype was counted a few times. No antigen is known for it. The sample was blood, either unsorted or a sorted T cell fraction (not recorded which). The sequence came from a male donor with ankylosing spondylitis. V usage is TRBV11-2 and J usage is TRBJ2-2; 8 nucleotides agree with TRBD2. The CDR3 nucleotides read TGTGCCAGCGGATTACGGGGGGGGAGCACCGGGGAGCTGTTTTTT. Translation gives CASGLRGGSTGELFF.